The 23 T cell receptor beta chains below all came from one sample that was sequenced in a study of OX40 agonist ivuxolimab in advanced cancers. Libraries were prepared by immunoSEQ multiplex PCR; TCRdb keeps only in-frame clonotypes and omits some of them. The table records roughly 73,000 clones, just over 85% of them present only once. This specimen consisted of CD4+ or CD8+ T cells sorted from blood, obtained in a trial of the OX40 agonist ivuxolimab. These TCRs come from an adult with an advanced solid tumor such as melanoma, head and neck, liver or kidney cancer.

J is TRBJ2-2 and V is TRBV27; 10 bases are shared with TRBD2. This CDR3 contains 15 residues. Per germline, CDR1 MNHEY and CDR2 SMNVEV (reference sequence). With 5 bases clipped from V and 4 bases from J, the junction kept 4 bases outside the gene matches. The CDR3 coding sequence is TGTGCCAGCAGTACCCTAGCGGGAGTCACCGGGGAGCTGTTTTTT. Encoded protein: CASSTLAGVTGELFF.

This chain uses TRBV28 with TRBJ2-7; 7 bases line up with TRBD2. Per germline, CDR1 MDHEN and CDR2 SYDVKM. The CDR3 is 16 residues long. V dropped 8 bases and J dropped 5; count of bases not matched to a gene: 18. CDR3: CASDERGRGGLHEQYF. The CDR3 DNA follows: TGTGCCAGCGACGAACGCGGACGCGGGGGTCTCCACGAGCAGTACTTC.

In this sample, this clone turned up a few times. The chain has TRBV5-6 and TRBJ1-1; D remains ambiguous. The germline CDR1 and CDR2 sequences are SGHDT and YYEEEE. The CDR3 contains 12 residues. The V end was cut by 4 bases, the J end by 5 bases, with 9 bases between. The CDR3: CASSRRLTEAFF. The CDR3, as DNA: TGTGCCAGCAGCCGCCGATTGACTGAAGCTTTCTTT. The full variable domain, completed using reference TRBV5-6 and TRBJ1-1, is DAGVTQSPTHLIKTRGQQVTLRCSPKSGHDTVSWYQQALGQGPQFIFQYYEEEERQRGNFPDRFSGHQFPNYSSELNVNALLLGDSALYLCASSRRLTEAFFGQGTRLTVV.

CDR3 protein: CASSLVSYEQYF. CDR3 DNA sequence: TGTGCCAGCAGCTTGGTCTCCTACGAGCAGTACTTC. The chain employs TRBV5-6 and TRBJ2-7; D ambiguous. The length of the CDR3 is 12 residues. Between the trimmed V and J ends, which lost 0 bases and 0 bases, there was a span of 1 base. In germline, CDR1 is SGHDT, CDR2 YYEEEE.

The CDR3 loop is CASSPLRLAGQTQYF. The CDR3 region has the DNA TGTGCCAGCAGCCCCCTTCGACTAGCGGGGCAGACGCAGTATTTT. V usage is TRBV11-2 and J usage is TRBJ2-3; 11 positions match TRBD2. The junction had 10 bases not matched to a gene; V was cut back by 5 bases and J by 9 bases. This CDR3 is built from 15 residues. Germline V lookup: CDR1 SGHAT, CDR2 FQNNGV. Drawing the rest from reference TRBV11-2 and TRBJ2-3, the complete variable domain is EAGVAQSPRYKIIEKRQSVAFWCNPISGHATLYWYQQILGQGPKLLIQFQNNGVVDDSQLPKDRFSAERLKGVDSTLKIQPAKLEDSAVYLCASSPLRLAGQTQYFGPGTRLTVL.

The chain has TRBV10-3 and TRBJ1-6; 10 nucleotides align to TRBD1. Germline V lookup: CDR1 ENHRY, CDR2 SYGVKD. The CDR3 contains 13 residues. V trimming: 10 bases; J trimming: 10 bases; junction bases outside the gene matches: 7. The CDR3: CATGQGGRSPLHF. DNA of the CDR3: TGTGCCACCGGACAGGGGGGAAGGTCACCCCTCCACTTT.

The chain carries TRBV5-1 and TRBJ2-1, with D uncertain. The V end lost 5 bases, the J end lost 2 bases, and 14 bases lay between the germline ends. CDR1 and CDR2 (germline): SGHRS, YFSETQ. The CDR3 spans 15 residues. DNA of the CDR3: TGCGCCAGCAGTTTTACAGAGGTCGCCTACAATGAGCAGTTCTTC. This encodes CASSFTEVAYNEQFF.

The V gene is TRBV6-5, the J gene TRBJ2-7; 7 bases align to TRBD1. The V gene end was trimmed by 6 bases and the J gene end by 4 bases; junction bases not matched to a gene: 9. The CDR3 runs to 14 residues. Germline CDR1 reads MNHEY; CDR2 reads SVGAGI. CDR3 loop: CASRRQGVGYEQYF. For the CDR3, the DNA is TGTGCCAGCAGACGACAGGGTGTAGGTTACGAGCAGTACTTC.

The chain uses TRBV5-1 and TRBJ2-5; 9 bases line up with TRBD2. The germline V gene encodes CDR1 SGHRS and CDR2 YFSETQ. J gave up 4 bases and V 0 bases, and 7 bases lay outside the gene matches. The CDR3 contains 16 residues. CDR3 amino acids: CASSLAGASGTETQYF. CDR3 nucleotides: TGCGCCAGCAGCTTGGCCGGGGCTAGCGGGACAGAGACCCAGTACTTC.

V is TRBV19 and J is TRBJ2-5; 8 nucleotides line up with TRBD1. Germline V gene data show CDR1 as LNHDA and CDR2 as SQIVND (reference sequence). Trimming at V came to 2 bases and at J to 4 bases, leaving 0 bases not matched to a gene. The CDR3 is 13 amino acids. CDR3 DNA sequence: TGTGCCAGTAGTATAACAGGGGGAGAGACCCAGTACTTC. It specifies CASSITGGETQYF.

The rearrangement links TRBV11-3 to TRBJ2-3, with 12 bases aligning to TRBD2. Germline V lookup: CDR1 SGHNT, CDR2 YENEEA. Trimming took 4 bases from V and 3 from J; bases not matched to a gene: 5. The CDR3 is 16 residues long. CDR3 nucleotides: TGTGCCAGCAGCTCCTCTAGCGGGGGGGTGACAGATACGCAGTATTTT. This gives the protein CASSSSSGGVTDTQYF.

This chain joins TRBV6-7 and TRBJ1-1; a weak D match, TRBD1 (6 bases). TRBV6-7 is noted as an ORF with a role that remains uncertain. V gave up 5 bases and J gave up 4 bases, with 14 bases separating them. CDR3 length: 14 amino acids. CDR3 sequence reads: CASSTGTWCTEAFF. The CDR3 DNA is TGTGCCAGCAGTACCGGGACATGGTGCACTGAAGCTTTCTTT.

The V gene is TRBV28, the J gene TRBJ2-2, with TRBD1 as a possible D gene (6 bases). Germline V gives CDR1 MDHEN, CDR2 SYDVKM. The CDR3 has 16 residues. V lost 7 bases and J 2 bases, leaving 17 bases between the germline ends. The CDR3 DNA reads TGTGCCAGCACCTTAAGTTCAGGGGCCAACACCGGGGAGCTGTTTTTT. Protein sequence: CASTLSSGANTGELFF.

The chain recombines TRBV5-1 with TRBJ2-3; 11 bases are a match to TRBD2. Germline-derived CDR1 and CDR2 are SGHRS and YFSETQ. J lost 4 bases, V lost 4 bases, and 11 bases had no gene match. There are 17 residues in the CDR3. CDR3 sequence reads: CASSQEVAGGRADTQYF. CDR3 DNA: TGCGCCAGCAGCCAGGAGGTAGCGGGGGGGAGAGCAGATACGCAGTATTTT.

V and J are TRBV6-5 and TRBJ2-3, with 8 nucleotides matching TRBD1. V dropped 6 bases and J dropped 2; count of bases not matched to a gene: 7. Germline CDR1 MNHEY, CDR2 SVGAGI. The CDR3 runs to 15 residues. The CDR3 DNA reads TGTGCCAGCAGGCCCCGACAGGGGTTCACAGATACGCAGTATTTT. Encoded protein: CASRPRQGFTDTQYF.

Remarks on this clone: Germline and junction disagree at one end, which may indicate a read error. CDR3 in amino acids: CASSSKPGYAVF. CDR3 coding DNA: TGTGCCAGCAGCTCCAAACCGGGATACGCAGTATTT. The chain recombines TRBV5-6 with TRBJ2-3; perhaps TRBD2 as D (5 bases). CDR1 and CDR2 from the germline V gene are SGHDT and YYEEEE. The CDR3 totals 12 residues.

The CDR3 is CASRPMDGPANYGYTF. The CDR3 region has the DNA TGTGCCAGCAGGCCTATGGACGGCCCCGCTAACTATGGCTACACCTTC. V gene TRBV28 combines with J gene TRBJ1-2; D gene uncertain. Trimming pared 6 bases from V and 0 bases from J, leaving 17 bases between. Germline lookup yields CDR1 MDHEN and CDR2 SYDVKM. The CDR3 covers 16 residues.

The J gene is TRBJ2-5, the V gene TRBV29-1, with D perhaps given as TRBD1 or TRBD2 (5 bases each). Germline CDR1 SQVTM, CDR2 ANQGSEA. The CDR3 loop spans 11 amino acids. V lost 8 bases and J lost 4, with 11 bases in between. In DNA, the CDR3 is TGCAGCCCACGGGACGGAGAGACCCAGTACTTC. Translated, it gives CSPRDGETQYF. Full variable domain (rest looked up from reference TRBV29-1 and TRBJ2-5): SAVISQKPSRDICQRGTSLTIQCQVDSQVTMMFWYRQQPGQSLTLIATANQGSEATYESGFVIDKFPISRPNLTFSTLTVSNMSPEDSSIYLCSPRDGETQYFGPGTRLLVL.

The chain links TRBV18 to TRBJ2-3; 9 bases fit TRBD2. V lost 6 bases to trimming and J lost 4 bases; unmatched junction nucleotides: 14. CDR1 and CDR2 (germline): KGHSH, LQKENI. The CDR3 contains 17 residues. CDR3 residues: CASSPSGLAGRADTQYF. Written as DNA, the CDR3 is TGTGCCAGCTCCCCCTCCGGGCTAGCGGGAAGAGCAGATACGCAGTATTTT. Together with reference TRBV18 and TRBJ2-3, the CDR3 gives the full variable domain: NAGVMQNPRHLVRRRGQEARLRCSPMKGHSHVYWYRQLPEEGLKFMVYLQKENIIDESGMPKERFSAEFPKEGPSILRIQQVVRGDSAAYFCASSPSGLAGRADTQYFGPGTRLTVL.

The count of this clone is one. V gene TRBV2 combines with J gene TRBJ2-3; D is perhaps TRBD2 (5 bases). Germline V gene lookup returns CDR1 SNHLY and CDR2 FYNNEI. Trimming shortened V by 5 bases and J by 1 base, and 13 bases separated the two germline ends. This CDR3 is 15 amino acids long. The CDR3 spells CASSRAGMGTDTQYF. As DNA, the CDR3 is TGTGCCAGCAGTCGCGCCGGGATGGGCACAGATACGCAGTATTTT.

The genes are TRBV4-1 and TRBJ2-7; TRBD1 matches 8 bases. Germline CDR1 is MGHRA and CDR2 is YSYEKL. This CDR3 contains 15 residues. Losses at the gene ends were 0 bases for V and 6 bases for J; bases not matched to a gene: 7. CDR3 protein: CASSQEGTGRGEQYF. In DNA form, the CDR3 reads TGCGCCAGCAGCCAAGAGGGGACAGGTAGGGGCGAGCAGTACTTC.

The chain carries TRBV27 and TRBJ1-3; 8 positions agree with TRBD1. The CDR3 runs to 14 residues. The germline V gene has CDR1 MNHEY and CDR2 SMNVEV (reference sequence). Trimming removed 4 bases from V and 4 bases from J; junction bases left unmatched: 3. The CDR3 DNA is TGTGCCAGCAGTTCCCCAGGGGGCGGAAACACCATATATTTT. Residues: CASSSPGGGNTIYF.

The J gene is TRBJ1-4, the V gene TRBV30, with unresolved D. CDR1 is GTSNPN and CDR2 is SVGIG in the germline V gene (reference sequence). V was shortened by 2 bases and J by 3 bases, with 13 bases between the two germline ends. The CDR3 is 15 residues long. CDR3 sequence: CAWSPKGYSNEKLFF. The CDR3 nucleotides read TGTGCCTGGAGTCCAAAAGGGTATTCTAATGAAAAACTGTTTTTT.